This T cell receptor (beta chain) was identified during a study of shared clonotypes between healthy human individuals (dated by TCRdb to between 2020 and 2021). As for the study more broadly: The cohort included three men and a couple of women between 18 and 49 years of age. For each donor, three plates each were used for CD4 naive and CD4 memory, two plates were used for CD8 naive, and one plate was used for CD8 memory. To estimate repertoire size and how much clonotype sharing occurs between individuals, the study deeply sequenced the blood TCR repertoires of five healthy adults. Libraries were prepared and TCR repertoires were sequenced by different laboratories using diverse techniques, in order to increase sequencing depth and limit assay-specific biases. Per donor, leukapheresis produced somewhere between about 0.94 and 9.5 billion PBMCs. Study-wide conclusions, independent of this receptor: Compared with non-shared clonotypes, the clonotypes found in all four sorted-subset donors had higher generation probabilities. Pairwise subsampling indicated that sequencing depth was expected to affect the degree of clonotype sharing among donors. Rarefaction of sorted-subset datasets indicated incomplete sequencing despite the large sequencing depth. Because the study included a small number of donors, the genetic and exposure-history diversity represented was limited. Sampling was restricted to blood, and TCR repertoires in tissues likely differ from the TCR repertoires found in blood. When four donors were compared, the shared fraction of clonotypes was 5% to 6.5% for naive CD4, around 4% for naive CD8, about 2.5% for memory CD4, and under 0.5% for memory CD8. Larger estimated clonotype richness was generally found for naive subsets than for memory subsets.

For CDR1 and CDR2, the germline V gene lists SGDLS and YYNGEE. Unmatched junction bases come to 15, with V trimmed by 3 bases and J by 0 bases. From the cysteine through the phenylalanine, the CDR3 covers 19 amino acids. CDR3 DNA is the only sequence kept; it has 57 bases, read in frame from the first base. CD8 naive samples were obtained by positive selection for CCR7 among CD45RO-negative cells, yielding a CD45RA+CCR7+ population from which TemRA cells were excluded. The donors were healthy, HIV-negative adults with no recently reported acute infections or vaccinations. Every donor was a Caucasian adult residing in Nashville, Tennessee, USA. After blood collection by leukapheresis, PBMCs were isolated using Ficoll-Histopaque density gradient centrifugation and then cryopreserved in the vapor phase of liquid nitrogen. Purity and quantity of every magnetically sorted T cell population were checked by analytical flow cytometry. Genomic DNA was isolated from every sorted fraction and measured by UV absorbance on a Nanodrop 2000c.

This clone appeared once. There is no known antigen for this receptor. Per-base quality was not reported, and no clone a single base away is much larger than it. Using the deep immunoSEQ assay, TCR CDR3 regions were amplified from genomic DNA by multiplex PCR. For each cell subset, the extracted genomic DNA was distributed evenly across all wells of several immunoSEQ 96-well plates, and each plate served as one replicate. For sorted subsets, about 220 ng of genomic DNA, equivalent to some 33,000 T cell genomes, went into each replicate PCR. Purified libraries were quantified with a Qubit 3.0 fluorometer, sized on a Bioanalyzer 2100, and re-quantified with the KAPA Library Quantification kit. Every immunoSEQ 96-well plate was sequenced on a dedicated single-read 150-cycle Illumina NextSeq 550 flow cell. From the authors' description of their analysis: Because the immunoSEQ output included only junctional sequences and no quality scores, the filtering could not be the same as the filtering used for full-length reads. Sequences were annotated with PyIR, a Python wrapper for IgBLAST v1.9, and V/J genes and CDR3 were assigned using IMGT germline references. Any read was removed if the V/J assignment was weak (E-value above 1e-6), the CDR3 was missing, or the read contained stop codons, out-of-frame junctions, or ambiguous translated residues. V3J clonotypes were defined as sequences sharing the same inferred V gene, J gene, and CDR3 amino acid sequence. The percentage overlap between two repertoires was calculated by dividing the number of shared unique clonotypes by the size of the smaller repertoire. Three approaches were used to assess repertoire richness: RTK rarefaction, the Chao1 estimator, and Recon v2.1 estimates of unobserved clonotypes. Generation probabilities were computed with OLGA for all TCRbeta clonotypes obtained by the gDNA method from four donors. TCRdb took over this immuneACCESS table, retaining in-frame rearrangements with V and J assigned. Such tables are incomplete; in checked studies, under half of the missing clones stem from an unresolved V gene, and the remainder is unexplained. D and trimming were read from the DNA, whereas the V and J calls and clone size are those reported in that table. This sample comprises more than 500,000 clones, about 95% of them detected only once. About 0.11% of the sample is taken by the ten largest.

In this chain, TRBV9 is recombined with TRBJ2-7, with TRBD2 matching 10 junction bases. This TCR derives from a woman aged 25 to 45 in good health. The sequenced sample consisted of naive CD8+ T cells sorted from blood. The cell subset or site label on this specimen signifies: CD45RA+CCR7+. The CDR3 is CASSGVGSGRAASSYEQYF. The base sequence is TGTGCCAGCAGCGGGGTCGGCAGCGGGAGGGCCGCGAGCTCCTACGAGCAGTACTTC.